The source of this T cell receptor beta chain is a study of OX40 agonist ivuxolimab in advanced cancers. The overall study: Participants, approximately 80% male, averaged approximately 65 years of age, ranging from about 23 to 79.

In germline, CDR1 is KGHSH, CDR2 LQKENI. The CDR3 has 14 residues. V lost 3 bases and J 4 bases, leaving 11 bases between the germline ends. Data came from immunoSEQ multiplex PCR; TCRdb stores just in-frame clones and leaves some out. The sample shows 70,000 or so clones, about 90% of them seen only once. The chain couples TRBV18 to TRBJ2-3; D is possibly TRBD1 (7 bases). The sequence came from an adult with an advanced solid tumor such as melanoma, head and neck, liver or kidney cancer. Sequencing used CD4+ or CD8+ T cells sorted from blood, obtained in a trial of the OX40 agonist ivuxolimab. The CDR3 spells CASSPTRGADTQYF. The CDR3 coding sequence is TGTGCCAGCTCACCGACCAGGGGGGCAGATACGCAGTATTTT.